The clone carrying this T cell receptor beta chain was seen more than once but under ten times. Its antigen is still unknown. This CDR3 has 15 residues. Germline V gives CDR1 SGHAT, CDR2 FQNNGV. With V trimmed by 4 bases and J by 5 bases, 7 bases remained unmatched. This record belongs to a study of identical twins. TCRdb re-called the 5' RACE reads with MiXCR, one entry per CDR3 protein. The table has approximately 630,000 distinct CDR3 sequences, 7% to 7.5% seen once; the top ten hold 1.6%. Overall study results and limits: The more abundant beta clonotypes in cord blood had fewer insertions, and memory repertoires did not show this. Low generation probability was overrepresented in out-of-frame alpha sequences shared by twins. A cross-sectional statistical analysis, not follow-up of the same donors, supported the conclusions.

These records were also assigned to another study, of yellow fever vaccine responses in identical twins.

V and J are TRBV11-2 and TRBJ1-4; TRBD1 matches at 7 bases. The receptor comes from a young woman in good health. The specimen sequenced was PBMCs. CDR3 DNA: TGTGCCAGCAGCTCCCGACAGGGTTTGAATGAAAAACTGTTTTTT. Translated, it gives CASSSRQGLNEKLFF.